Shown below are 10 T cell receptor beta chains from a single sample sequenced in a study of shared clonotypes between healthy human individuals (dated by TCRdb to the early 2020s). Libraries came from the immunoSEQ multiplex PCR assay. TCRdb obtained this table from immuneACCESS and retained in-frame rearrangements with V and J assigned. These tables miss some clones; where compared with another copy, unresolved V genes account for less than half of the shortfall, and the remainder is unexplained. The sample table holds around 690,000 clones, of which about nine tenths were seen once. About a third of the sample comes from the top ten. Sequencing used memory CD8+ T cells from PBMCs. The cell subset or site label corresponds to: CD45RO+ cells pooled with CCR7-negative TemRA cells. Receptors originate from a man aged 18 to 30 in good health. Some clones in this sample may be carry-over from other donors' samples.

Notes on this clone: A much larger clone lies a single base off, so this may be a read error. V usage is TRBV2 and J usage is TRBJ1-4, with D hard to call. Germline V gene lookup returns CDR1 SNHLY and CDR2 FYNNEI. CDR3 size: 14 residues. CDR3 DNA: TGTGCCAGACAATCAATGCCGGATAATGAAAAACTGCTTTTT. Translating it yields CARQSMPDNEKLLF. Based on the CDR3 plus reference TRBV2 and TRBJ1-4, the full variable domain is EPEVTQTPSHQVTQMGQEVILRCVPISNHLYFYWYRQILGQKVEFLVSFYNNEISEKSEIFDDQFSVERPDGSNFTLKIRSTKLEDSAMYFCARQSMPDNEKLLFGSGTQLSVL.

The V call is TRBV19, the J call TRBJ1-1, with a weak D call TRBD1 (5 bases). Germline-derived CDR1 and CDR2 are LNHDA and SQIVND (reference sequence). Between the trimmed V and J ends, which lost 6 bases and 11 bases, there was a span of 19 bases. The CDR3 runs to 13 residues. The CDR3, as DNA: TGTGCCAGTAGCACCGGGACGGTCTTGAGGGCTTTCTTT. Translating gives CASSTGTVLRAFF.

V and J are TRBV7-9 and TRBJ1-5; TRBD1 aligns across 7 bases. The CDR3 has 17 amino acids. The germline V gene has CDR1 SEHNR and CDR2 FQNEAQ (reference sequence). V was clipped by 2 bases and J by 1 base; unmatched bases: 8. CDR3: CASSLSPQGVSNQPQHF. The CDR3 region has the DNA TGTGCCAGCAGCTTAAGCCCCCAGGGGGTGAGCAATCAGCCCCAGCATTTT.

The chain has TRBV5-1 and TRBJ2-5, with TRBD2 as a possible D gene (5 bases). The V end was cut by 5 bases, the J end by 7 bases, with 24 bases between. CDR1 is SGHRS and CDR2 is YFSETQ in the germline V gene. The CDR3 is 16 amino acids. CDR3 DNA: TGCGCCAGCAGGAAACCGTGGCGGAGAGGGAAGGCGACCCAGTACTTC. Amino acid sequence: CASRKPWRRGKATQYF.

The chain uses TRBV11-2 and TRBJ2-1; D may be TRBD1 or TRBD2 (6 bases each). This CDR3 contains 13 residues. Trimming shortened V by 4 bases and J by 15 bases, and 19 bases separated the two germline ends. Germline V lookup: CDR1 SGHAT, CDR2 FQNNGV. As DNA, the CDR3 is TGTGCCAGCAGCTCTAGGGGGGACCTGAATGCGTTCTTC. This gives the protein CASSSRGDLNAFF.

The chain combines TRBV6-6 with TRBJ2-5; D is tentatively TRBD1 or TRBD2 (7 bases each). This CDR3 is 16 amino acids long. V was trimmed by 5 bases and J by 4 bases, leaving 20 bases between them. In germline, CDR1 is MNHNY, CDR2 SVGAGI (reference sequence). CDR3 in DNA: TGTGCCAGCAGTCTCTCCCGGGGAGGGGGCAGAGAGACCCAGTACTTC. Its protein is CASSLSRGGGRETQYF.

The chain couples TRBV11-2 to TRBJ2-1, with 13 bases aligning to TRBD2. Looked up from germline, CDR1 is SGHAT and CDR2 is FQNNGV. The length of the CDR3 is 17 residues. Trimming removed 0 bases from V and 3 bases from J; junction bases left unmatched: 2. The CDR3 spells CASSLEGTSGIYNEQFF. The CDR3 DNA sequence: TGTGCCAGCAGCTTAGAGGGGACTAGCGGGATCTACAATGAGCAGTTCTTC. Full variable domain (outside the CDR3, taken from reference TRBV11-2 and TRBJ2-1): EAGVAQSPRYKIIEKRQSVAFWCNPISGHATLYWYQQILGQGPKLLIQFQNNGVVDDSQLPKDRFSAERLKGVDSTLKIQPAKLEDSAVYLCASSLEGTSGIYNEQFFGPGTRLTVL.

This chain connects TRBV12-2 to TRBJ2-4; no check of the table's D call, TRBD2, against the DNA was made. TRBV12-2 is noted as a pseudogene. The CDR3 consists of 16 residues. The DNA for the CDR3 is TGTGCAAGTCGCTTAGCGCCACCCGGGGAGAAAAACATTCAGTACTTC. Translating gives CASRLAPPGEKNIQYF.

The chain joins TRBV28 to TRBJ1-2, with D unresolved. V lost 0 bases to trimming and J lost 7 bases, with 12 bases between them. Germline V lookup: CDR1 MDHEN, CDR2 SYDVKM. The CDR3 is 14 residues long. CDR3 amino acids: CASSLWDGVIGYTF. The CDR3 DNA follows: TGTGCCAGCAGTTTATGGGACGGGGTTATTGGCTACACCTTC.

This sequence joins TRBV18 and TRBJ1-4; D unclear. Between the trimmed V and J ends, which lost 6 bases and 5 bases, there was a span of 19 bases. The CDR3 is 16 amino acids. Germline CDR1 and CDR2: KGHSH and LQKENI. The CDR3, as DNA: TGTGCCAGCTCTCCCCGGCCCTCTGGGAACAATGAAAAACTGTTTTTT. It yields the protein CASSPRPSGNNEKLFF.